The 8 T cell receptor beta chains below all came from one sample that was sequenced in a study of T cell responses to AZD1222 COVID-19 vaccine (dated by TCRdb to about 2021). The library was built by means of the immunoSEQ multiplex PCR assay. TCRdb obtained this table from immuneACCESS and retained in-frame rearrangements with V and J assigned. These tables miss some clones; where compared with another copy, unresolved V genes account for less than half of the shortfall, and the remainder is unexplained. Here the sample has 120,000 or so clones; approximately 90% occur a single time. Clones ranked in the top ten supply approximately 8% of the sample. Reading the label with the study, this specimen's time point is: baseline before first vaccination. The sequenced sample was peripheral blood, obtained on day 0 of AZD1222 vaccination. All receptors derive from an adult in good health.

The J gene is TRBJ1-2, the V gene TRBV20-1, with no clear D. V lost 3 bases and J 2 bases, leaving 16 bases between the germline ends. This CDR3 comprises 15 residues. The V gene's germline CDR1 is DFQATT and CDR2 SNEGSKA (reference sequence). The CDR3 DNA is TGCAGTGCTAGTGCCCCCCACGAGGGAAACTATGGCTACACCTTC. This encodes CSASAPHEGNYGYTF.

The gene calls are TRBV7-3 and TRBJ1-6, with D tentatively TRBD1 (5 bases). CDR1 is SGHTA, CDR2 FQGTGA, per germline. V dropped 5 bases and J dropped 8 bases, with 13 bases sitting between them. CDR3 size: 14 residues. The CDR3 nucleotides read TGTGCCAGCAGCCCCCACGGGGCGGATTCACCCCTCCACTTT. Translation gives CASSPHGADSPLHF. The full variable domain, in which reference TRBV7-3 and TRBJ1-6 provide the parts outside the CDR3, is GAGVSQTPSNKVTEKGKYVELRCDPISGHTALYWYRQSLGQGPEFLIYFQGTGAADDSGLPNDRFFAVRPEGSVSTLKIQRTERGDSAVYLCASSPHGADSPLHFGNGTRLTVT.

The V gene is TRBV11-3, the J gene TRBJ2-7; D might be TRBD1 (6 bases). This CDR3 is built from 16 residues. Trimming stripped 4 bases from V and 7 bases from J, with 23 bases between. Germline V gene data show CDR1 as SGHNT and CDR2 as YENEEA. The CDR3 sequence: CASSSRGQGPPGEQYF. In DNA form, the CDR3 reads TGTGCCAGCAGCTCTAGGGGACAAGGTCCACCGGGGGAGCAGTACTTC.

The genes are TRBV6-5 and TRBJ2-1; TRBD2 might be the D (6 bases). The V end lost 6 bases, the J end lost 10 bases, and 19 bases lay between the germline ends. The germline V gene has CDR1 MNHEY and CDR2 SVGAGI. The CDR3 totals 14 residues. The CDR3 nucleotides are TGTGCCAGCAGCCAACTCGGGACTCCCAGCGAGCAGTTCTTC. Translation: CASSQLGTPSEQFF.

The chain employs TRBV28 and TRBJ1-1, with unresolved D. V lost 6 bases, J lost 4 bases, and 15 bases lay in between. CDR3 length: 14 amino acids. Germline V gives CDR1 MDHEN, CDR2 SYDVKM. The CDR3 bases are TGTGCCAGCAGCCCCGCCCGGAAACGCACTGAAGCTTTCTTT. As protein: CASSPARKRTEAFF.

In this sample, this clone turned up a few times. The chain employs TRBV5-1 and TRBJ1-1, with D uncertain. The V end was cut by 5 bases, the J end by 1 base, with 9 bases between. This CDR3 comprises 13 residues. CDR1 is SGHRS and CDR2 is YFSETQ in the germline V gene. The CDR3 is CASSIGWNTEAFF. Here the CDR3 DNA reads TGCGCCAGCAGTATCGGGTGGAACACTGAAGCTTTCTTT.

This rearrangement joins TRBV18 to TRBJ1-1; D unresolved. Trimming cost V 6 bases and J 6 bases, with 11 bases left between them. The CDR3 has 12 amino acids. Per germline, CDR1 KGHSH and CDR2 LQKENI. CDR3 amino acids: CASSPTRAEAFF. CDR3 nucleotide sequence: TGTGCCAGCTCCCCGACTAGGGCTGAAGCTTTCTTT.

The chain carries TRBV5-5 and TRBJ2-3, with 11 positions matching TRBD2. V was pared by 0 bases and J by 5 bases, with 5 bases of the junction left unmatched. This CDR3 spans 16 amino acids. Germline V lookup: CDR1 SGHKS, CDR2 YYEKEE (reference sequence). The CDR3 DNA sequence: TGTGCCAGCAGCTTGGCGGTAGCGGGGGGGCAAGATACGCAGTATTTT. As protein: CASSLAVAGGQDTQYF.